This entry lists 26 T cell receptor beta chains sequenced from one sample in a study of cytomegalovirus exposure and HLA in healthy donors. Primers for the PCR totalled 60 Vbeta and 13 Jbeta. Produced via immunoSEQ multiplex PCR; TCRdb's table is partial and in-frame only. The sample records over 100,000 clones, around 80% being singletons. Sequences were obtained from PBMCs. These receptors were obtained from a female donor in good health and CMV-seropositive.

The V and J genes are TRBV6-5 and TRBJ1-1; D remains unclear. The ends were cut back, 1 base at V and 1 base at J, with 10 bases in the middle. Germline-derived CDR1 and CDR2 are MNHEY and SVGAGI. CDR3 length equals 15 residues. The CDR3 bases are TGTGCCAGCAGTTACTTCCCCGACAAGAACACTGAAGCTTTCTTT. It yields the protein CASSYFPDKNTEAFF.

The chain couples TRBV4-1 to TRBJ2-3, with 14 nucleotides matching TRBD2. Germline CDR1 reads MGHRA; CDR2 reads YSYEKL. The junction had 7 bases not matched to a gene; V was cut back by 6 bases and J by 5 bases. CDR3 length equals 16 residues. This CDR3 is CASRKTSGGAGDTQYF. In DNA form, the CDR3 reads TGCGCCAGCAGGAAGACTAGCGGGGGGGCGGGAGATACGCAGTATTTT.

The chain employs TRBV2 and TRBJ2-2, with 10 bases lining up with TRBD2. After removal of 6 bases from V and 4 bases from J, the junction contained 8 bases not matched to a gene. Germline-derived CDR1 and CDR2 are SNHLY and FYNNEI. This CDR3 has 16 residues. CDR3 coding DNA: TGTGCCAGCAGGGACAAAGCGGGAGGGGTCACCGGGGAGCTGTTTTTT. This sequence encodes CASRDKAGGVTGELFF.

This clone has at least ten counts. V is TRBV9 and J is TRBJ1-1, with D possibly being TRBD1 (6 bases). V lost 7 bases and J lost 4, with 17 bases in between. The CDR3 spans 14 residues. Germline CDR1 reads SGDLS; CDR2 reads YYNGEE. The CDR3 coding sequence is TGTGCCAGCGGGGACCAGGGGAGCGGCACTGAAGCTTTCTTT. Translated, it gives CASGDQGSGTEAFF.

This clone was recorded once. V and J are TRBV2 and TRBJ1-5; D not resolved. CDR1 and CDR2 (germline): SNHLY, FYNNEI. The V end lost 3 bases, the J end lost 6 bases, and 6 bases lay between the germline ends. The CDR3 loop spans 12 amino acids. The DNA of the CDR3 is TGTGCCAGCAGTGAGGAGGCTCAGCCCCAGCATTTT. Its protein product is CASSEEAQPQHF.

The rearrangement uses TRBV10-2 and TRBJ2-5; D is perhaps TRBD2 (5 bases). V was pared by 2 bases and J by 7 bases, with 11 bases between. Germline V gives CDR1 WSHSY, CDR2 SAAADI. This CDR3 has 13 residues. The CDR3 is CASSEERTGTQYF. CDR3 DNA sequence: TGCGCCAGCAGTGAGGAGCGGACCGGGACCCAGTACTTC.

CDR3 nucleotide sequence: TGTGCCAGCAGTACCCGGTTCTCTGGGGCCAACGTCCTGACTTTC. Its protein is CASSTRFSGANVLTF. The chain couples TRBV28 to TRBJ2-6; D ambiguous. In germline, CDR1 is MDHEN, CDR2 SYDVKM. The CDR3 covers 15 residues. Deletions cut 5 bases from V and 0 bases from J, with 8 bases between.

This clone was found a few times. This chain joins TRBV6-5 and TRBJ1-2; possibly TRBD1 for D (6 bases). Germline V CDR1 and CDR2: MNHEY, SVGAGI. V was cut by 7 bases and J by 5 bases, with 17 bases left in between. The CDR3 contains 14 residues. CDR3 sequence: CASTSTGQGYGYTF. The DNA of the CDR3 is TGTGCCAGCACCTCGACAGGTCAAGGTTATGGCTACACCTTC.

This clone was detected only once. V is TRBV19 and J is TRBJ1-5; 7 positions match TRBD1. Germline V CDR1 and CDR2: LNHDA, SQIVND (reference sequence). CDR3 length: 17 residues. Losses at the gene ends were 5 bases for V and 2 bases for J; bases not matched to a gene: 12. The CDR3 sequence is CASSPIPGQSGNQPQHF. The DNA of the CDR3 is TGTGCCAGTAGTCCAATACCGGGACAGTCGGGCAATCAGCCCCAGCATTTT.

In this sample, this clone turned up once. This chain connects TRBV2 to TRBJ2-7, with D possibly matching TRBD1 (5 bases). The CDR3 is made up of 13 amino acids. Germline V gene sequence: CDR1 SNHLY, CDR2 FYNNEI. V lost 8 bases, J lost 4 bases, and 15 bases lay in between. The CDR3 region has the DNA TGTGCCAGCCAATTCAGGGTAGTATACGAGCAGTACTTC. Translation gives CASQFRVVYEQYF.

The chain has TRBV19 and TRBJ1-5; possible D gene TRBD1, 5 bases. The V gene lost 10 bases and the J gene lost 5 bases, with 15 bases spanning the gap. The germline V gene encodes CDR1 LNHDA and CDR2 SQIVND (reference sequence). This CDR3 comprises 13 residues. CDR3 DNA: TGTGCCACCAAAGACAGTTACCATCAGCCCCAGCATTTT. Amino acids: CATKDSYHQPQHF. Filled out from reference TRBV19 and TRBJ1-5, the complete variable domain reads DGGITQSPKYLFRKEGQNVTLSCEQNLNHDAMYWYRQDPGQGLRLIYYSQIVNDFQKGDIAEGYSVSREKKESFPLTVTSAQKNPTAFYLCATKDSYHQPQHFGDGTRLSIL.

The chain joins TRBV7-3 to TRBJ2-1, with 10 bases that match TRBD2. The CDR3 covers 16 residues. Germline CDR1 reads SGHTA; CDR2 reads FQGTGA. The junction had 5 bases not matched to a gene; V was cut back by 1 base and J by 5 bases. For the CDR3, the DNA is TGTGCCAGCAGCTTAAGGGCTAGCGGGGGACACAATGAGCAGTTCTTC. Translating gives CASSLRASGGHNEQFF.

The chain joins TRBV5-1 to TRBJ1-1, with D perhaps TRBD1 (5 bases). Germline V gene data show CDR1 as SGHRS and CDR2 as YFSETQ. The CDR3 runs 15 residues. The germline V and J ends were trimmed by 4 bases and 4 bases, with 17 bases remaining between them. CDR3 sequence reads: CASSPTGGELTEAFF. CDR3 DNA sequence: TGCGCCAGCAGCCCTACGGGAGGGGAGCTCACTGAAGCTTTCTTT.

This chain links TRBV9 with TRBJ2-5, with a tentative D call TRBD1 (6 bases). There are 15 residues in the CDR3. The germline V and J ends were trimmed by 0 bases and 1 base, with 10 bases remaining between them. CDR1 is SGDLS and CDR2 is YYNGEE in the germline V gene. This CDR3 reads CASSVGGDTQETQYF. The CDR3 DNA is TGTGCCAGCAGCGTAGGAGGGGACACCCAAGAGACCCAGTACTTC.

J is TRBJ2-7 and V is TRBV7-9; unclear D gene. Trimming pared 4 bases from V and 2 bases from J, leaving 9 bases between. The CDR3 length is 13 residues. The germline gives CDR1 SEHNR, CDR2 FQNEAQ (reference sequence). In DNA, the CDR3 is TGTGCCAGCAGCTCGGTACGCCCCTACGAGCAGTACTTC. It translates to CASSSVRPYEQYF.

Only a few counts were recorded for this clone. The rearrangement uses TRBV5-4 and TRBJ1-3; D not certain. The ends were cut back, 2 bases at V and 0 bases at J, with 9 bases in the middle. This CDR3 comprises 15 residues. CDR1 and CDR2 from the germline V gene are SGHNT and YYREEE (reference sequence). CDR3 loop: CASSFDSSSGNTIYF. For the CDR3, the DNA is TGTGCCAGCAGCTTCGACTCGAGCTCTGGAAACACCATATATTTT. Together with reference TRBV5-4 and TRBJ1-3, the CDR3 gives the full variable domain: ETGVTQSPTHLIKTRGQQVTLRCSSQSGHNTVSWYQQALGQGPQFIFQYYREEENGRGNFPPRFSGLQFPNYSSELNVNALELDDSALYLCASSFDSSSGNTIYFGEGSWLTVV.

V gene TRBV6-6 combines with J gene TRBJ1-5; D gene uncertain. The CDR3 has 13 amino acids. The ends were cut back, 5 bases at V and 4 bases at J, with 9 bases in the middle. The V gene's germline CDR1 is MNHNY and CDR2 SVGAGI (reference sequence). CDR3 loop: CASSSLENQPQHF. The CDR3 DNA follows: TGTGCCAGCAGTAGCCTCGAGAATCAGCCCCAGCATTTT.

The chain has TRBV7-6 and TRBJ1-4, with 9 bases fitting TRBD1. Germline CDR1 SGHVS, CDR2 FNYEAQ. CDR3 length: 14 amino acids. Trimming took 6 bases from V and 5 from J; bases not matched to a gene: 4. DNA of the CDR3: TGTGCCAGCAGTACCGGGACAGGGAATGAAAAACTGTTTTTT. Residues: CASSTGTGNEKLFF.

The chain has TRBV9 and TRBJ1-5; D call uncertain. Trimming left V 0 bases short and J 4 bases short, with 11 bases between. This CDR3 region has 15 residues. Germline CDR1 reads SGDLS; CDR2 reads YYNGEE. CDR3 sequence: CASSVGSGLNQPQHF. CDR3 sequence (DNA): TGTGCCAGCAGCGTAGGAAGCGGATTAAATCAGCCCCAGCATTTT.

The V call is TRBV15, the J call TRBJ1-2, with a weak D call TRBD1 (5 bases). The CDR3 is made up of 15 amino acids. Trimming took off 0 bases at V and 4 bases at J, with 12 bases between the two ends. Germline-derived CDR1 and CDR2 are LNHNV and YYDKDF (reference sequence). The CDR3 region has the DNA TGTGCCACCAGCAGAGATGGTAGCGGGGGCTATGGCTACACCTTC. It encodes CATSRDGSGGYGYTF.

The gene calls are TRBV5-4 and TRBJ2-4, with a weak D call TRBD1 (6 bases). With 4 bases removed from V and 7 bases from J, the gap between germline ends came to 12 bases. The CDR3 spans 13 residues. CDR1 and CDR2 from the germline V gene are SGHNT and YYREEE (reference sequence). The CDR3 sequence: CASSPQGLNIQYF. The CDR3 region has the DNA TGTGCCAGCAGCCCACAGGGATTGAACATTCAGTACTTC.

The rearrangement uses TRBV30 and TRBJ1-1; D is unresolved. Germline loops: CDR1 GTSNPN, CDR2 SVGIG (reference sequence). The CDR3 sequence is 13 residues long. V was cut by 2 bases and J by 7 bases, with 14 bases left in between. This CDR3 is CAWSLTSKGEAFF. CDR3 nucleotides: TGTGCCTGGAGTCTGACATCCAAAGGTGAAGCTTTCTTT.

The table lists this clone with a few counts. V gene TRBV21-1 combines with J gene TRBJ2-5; TRBD1, the D gene given by the table, was not confirmed from the DNA. TRBV21-1 is reported as a pseudogene. The CDR3 covers 15 residues. CDR3 loop: CASSKSMQKQETQYF. DNA for the CDR3: TGTGCCAGCAGCAAAAGTATGCAGAAGCAAGAGACCCAGTACTTC.

This chain links TRBV7-3 with TRBJ1-1, with TRBD1 matching over 7 bases. CDR3 length: 15 amino acids. Germline lookup yields CDR1 SGHTA and CDR2 FQGTGA. J was trimmed by 6 bases and V by 5 bases; bases with no gene match: 12. The CDR3 sequence: CASSPDRAAGAEAFF. The CDR3 bases are TGTGCCAGCAGCCCCGACAGGGCAGCGGGGGCTGAAGCTTTCTTT. Full variable domain (outside the CDR3, taken from reference TRBV7-3 and TRBJ1-1): GAGVSQTPSNKVTEKGKYVELRCDPISGHTALYWYRQSLGQGPEFLIYFQGTGAADDSGLPNDRFFAVRPEGSVSTLKIQRTERGDSAVYLCASSPDRAAGAEAFFGQGTRLTVV.

This clone was seen a single time. This chain joins TRBV20-1 and TRBJ1-1; weak D call: TRBD1 (5 bases). V lost 3 bases and J lost 7, with 9 bases in between. Germline-derived CDR1 and CDR2 are DFQATT and SNEGSKA (reference sequence). The CDR3 totals 11 residues. The chain's CDR3 is CSASDSYEAFF. CDR3 coding DNA: TGCAGTGCTAGTGACAGTTATGAAGCTTTCTTT.

The chain joins TRBV5-4 to TRBJ2-7, with 8 bases that match TRBD2. J lost 3 bases, V lost 0 bases, and 5 bases had no gene match. The CDR3 is 15 residues long. Germline CDR1 is SGHNT and CDR2 is YYREEE (reference sequence). CDR3 in amino acids: CASSLERGSRYEQYF. For the CDR3, the DNA is TGTGCCAGCAGCTTGGAGCGGGGGAGTCGCTACGAGCAGTACTTC.